The sequence of this T cell receptor beta chain was determined in a study of identifying expanded T cells in peripheral blood. Generated by immunoSEQ multiplex PCR, the TCRdb table keeps only in-frame clones and is missing some. The repertoire holds some 100,000 clones, with 88% as singletons. From germline, CDR1 is SGHTA and CDR2 FQGNSA. V shed 5 bases and J shed 6 bases, with 15 bases lying between them. The CDR3 sequence is 14 residues long. This clone showed up just once. V and J are TRBV7-2 and TRBJ2-3; D ambiguous. Sequencing was carried out using blood. The TCR comes from a person aged 18-70 years in good health. The CDR3 spells CASSPSLPTDTQYF. DNA for the CDR3: TGTGCCAGCAGCCCCTCCTTGCCCACCGATACGCAGTATTTT.